The following is a T cell receptor (beta chain) sequence with its context. Naive CD8 cells lacked CD45RO, underwent positive selection for CCR7 and left out terminally differentiated effector memory CD45RA+ cells. Adult donors, all healthy and HIV-negative, had no recent acute infections or vaccinations. Everyone who donated was a Caucasian adult who lived in Nashville, Tennessee. TCRdb's table, derived via immunoSEQ multiplex PCR, lists solely in-frame clones and lacks some. This table holds about 2 million clones, roughly 94% found once. This specimen comes from a study of shared clonotypes between healthy human individuals. Overall study context: Each donor contributed plates that comprised three CD4 naive, three CD4 memory, two CD8 naive and one CD8 memory.

Trimming removed 1 base at V and 7 bases at J, with 5 bases between. In germline, CDR1 is LNHDA, CDR2 SQIVND (reference sequence). The length of the CDR3 is 12 residues. The chain is built from TRBV19 and TRBJ1-5; D remains unclear. This receptor was taken from a man younger than 35 in good health. Sequencing used naive CD8+ T cells sorted from blood. The CDR3 coding sequence is TGTGCCAGTAGTATAGCGGGGCAGCCCCAGCATTTT. Translation: CASSIAGQPQHF.